The 15 T cell receptor beta chains presented below share a single source sample, sequenced in a study of shared clonotypes between healthy human individuals. Clones were sequenced by immunoSEQ multiplex PCR, and TCRdb holds only the in-frame ones, with some missing. The table has about 120,000 clones, more than 65% seen once. Material for sequencing was memory CD8+ T cells sorted from blood. Subset in this sample: CD45RO+ cells pooled with CCR7-negative TemRA cells. The receptors originated from a woman in her twenties or thirties in good health.

The chain is built from TRBV19 and TRBJ2-7, with 8 bases aligning to TRBD2. The CDR3 is 15 amino acids. V trimming: 5 bases; J trimming: 0 bases; junction bases outside the gene matches: 6. Per the germline V gene, CDR1 is LNHDA and CDR2 is SQIVND (reference sequence). CDR3 sequence: CASSLVAGNSYEQYF. As DNA, the CDR3 is TGTGCCAGTAGTCTCGTAGCGGGGAACTCCTACGAGCAGTACTTC.

V usage is TRBV28 and J usage is TRBJ1-2; perhaps TRBD1 as D (5 bases). Germline V gene data show CDR1 as MDHEN and CDR2 as SYDVKM. The CDR3 totals 15 residues. Trimming left V 1 base short and J 7 bases short, with 16 bases between. CDR3 sequence (DNA): TGTGCCAGCAGTTTATCCGGTGGCAACAGGTTTGGCTACACCTTC. This codes for CASSLSGGNRFGYTF.

At least ten counts were recorded for this clone. The V gene is TRBV11-2, the J gene TRBJ2-1, with D maybe TRBD1 (5 bases). V dropped 0 bases and J dropped 10 bases, with 10 bases sitting between them. Germline values: CDR1 SGHAT, CDR2 FQNNGV. The CDR3 is made up of 13 amino acids. The CDR3 here is CASSLDLGREQFF. Written as DNA, the CDR3 is TGTGCCAGCAGCTTAGATCTGGGGCGGGAGCAGTTCTTC.

This rearrangement joins TRBV21-1 to TRBJ1-2. TRBV21-1 is a documented pseudogene. This CDR3 comprises 12 residues. The CDR3 DNA reads TGTGCCAGCATTTTAAGGGAGTATGGCTACACCTTC. Protein sequence: CASILREYGYTF.

This clone was recorded only once. The chain combines TRBV4-2 with TRBJ2-7; 9 nucleotides align to TRBD2. V trimming: 3 bases; J trimming: 5 bases; junction bases outside the gene matches: 14. This CDR3 contains 17 residues. In germline, CDR1 is LGHNA, CDR2 YNFKEQ. The CDR3 DNA follows: TGTGCCAGCAGCCAGATCTCTAGCGGGGAGTTGCCCCACGAGCAGTACTTC. Amino acid sequence: CASSQISSGELPHEQYF.

This chain joins TRBV14 and TRBJ2-6, with TRBD1 matching 8 bases. Germline loops: CDR1 SGHDN, CDR2 FVKESK. The CDR3 contains 17 residues. V trimming: 2 bases; J trimming: 2 bases; junction bases outside the gene matches: 5. The CDR3 is CASSQWTGRAGANVLTF. The DNA of the CDR3 is TGTGCCAGCAGCCAATGGACAGGGAGAGCTGGGGCCAACGTCCTGACTTTC.

The V gene is TRBV29-1, the J gene TRBJ2-7, with TRBD1 matching 7 bases. V shed 4 bases, J shed 3 bases, and the junction held 9 bases outside the gene matches. Germline values: CDR1 SQVTM, CDR2 ANQGSEA. The length of the CDR3 is 14 residues. The CDR3 spells CSVGSRGFGYEQYF. DNA for the CDR3: TGCAGCGTTGGTAGCAGGGGGTTCGGCTACGAGCAGTACTTC.

The CDR3 sequence: CATSRDYDRETVDEQFF. Written as DNA, the CDR3 is TGTGCCACCAGCAGAGATTATGACAGGGAGACCGTAGATGAGCAGTTCTTC. The V call is TRBV15, the J call TRBJ2-1; TRBD1 matches 7 bases. Germline assignment: CDR1 LNHNV and CDR2 YYDKDF (reference sequence). This CDR3 is built from 17 residues. With V trimmed by 0 bases and J by 8 bases, 13 bases remained unmatched.

The J gene is TRBJ1-1, the V gene TRBV10-3; weak D call: TRBD1 (6 bases). The germline CDR1 and CDR2 sequences are ENHRY and SYGVKD. The CDR3 is made up of 16 amino acids. V was pared by 2 bases and J by 4 bases, with 17 bases between. CDR3 nucleotides: TGTGCCATCAGTGAGGTGGAGGGGGACGGTGCCACTGAAGCTTTCTTT. The encoded protein is CAISEVEGDGATEAFF.

The chain carries TRBV7-8 and TRBJ2-3; tentative D call: TRBD1 (6 bases). Germline CDR1 is SGHVS and CDR2 is FQNEAQ. Trimming cost V 2 bases and J 0 bases, with 9 bases left between them. The CDR3 runs to 15 residues. CDR3 nucleotides: TGTGCCAGCAGCTTACTGGGGACAAGCACAGATACGCAGTATTTT. Protein product: CASSLLGTSTDTQYF.

The chain is built from TRBV6-5 and TRBJ1-2; D is undetermined. Germline V gene sequence: CDR1 MNHEY, CDR2 SVGAGI. V was pared by 8 bases and J by 4 bases, with 14 bases between. This CDR3 contains 13 residues. The chain's CDR3 is CASGRVRSYGYTF. CDR3 nucleotide sequence: TGTGCCAGCGGTAGGGTCAGGAGCTATGGCTACACCTTC.

This chain joins TRBV27 and TRBJ1-1; D may be TRBD1 (5 bases). Germline V CDR1 and CDR2: MNHEY, SMNVEV (reference sequence). Trimming cost V 3 bases and J 4 bases, with 12 bases left between them. The CDR3 covers 14 residues. The CDR3 DNA follows: TGTGCCAGCAGTTTCGGGGGATCCGGCACTGAAGCTTTCTTT. Its translation: CASSFGGSGTEAFF.

The chain recombines TRBV29-1 with TRBJ2-7; tentative D call: TRBD2 (5 bases). This CDR3 has 13 residues. The V end lost 4 bases, the J end lost 2 bases, and 12 bases lay between the germline ends. Germline V gene sequence: CDR1 SQVTM, CDR2 ANQGSEA. The CDR3 region has the DNA TGCAGCGTTGCCTGGGAGTACCCCTACGAGCAGTACTTC. Protein sequence: CSVAWEYPYEQYF.

This clone was detected only a few times. This chain connects TRBV2 to TRBJ1-2, with D uncertain. The CDR3 consists of 10 residues. Germline V lookup: CDR1 SNHLY, CDR2 FYNNEI. V was shortened by 6 bases and J by 6 bases, with 5 bases between the two germline ends. Written as DNA, the CDR3 is TGTGCCAGCAGGCGGAATGGCTACACCTTC. This translates into CASRRNGYTF.

In its sample, this clone was seen many times. V is TRBV18 and J is TRBJ1-1; D remains unclear. V gave up 2 bases and J gave up 7 bases, with 8 bases separating them. Germline CDR1 and CDR2: KGHSH and LQKENI. The CDR3 runs 12 residues. The CDR3 region is CASSPSTVEAFF. The CDR3 DNA sequence: TGTGCCAGCTCACCATCAACAGTTGAAGCTTTCTTT. Drawing the rest from reference TRBV18 and TRBJ1-1, the complete variable domain is NAGVMQNPRHLVRRRGQEARLRCSPMKGHSHVYWYRQLPEEGLKFMVYLQKENIIDESGMPKERFSAEFPKEGPSILRIQQVVRGDSAAYFCASSPSTVEAFFGQGTRLTVV.